The entry below gives a single TCR beta chain sequence along with its context. What it binds is not known. The data stem from a study of cytomegalovirus exposure and HLA in healthy donors. Germline assignment: CDR1 SGHRS and CDR2 YFSETQ. The CDR3 has 14 residues. Trimming left V 0 bases short and J 5 bases short, with 9 bases between. Study results and limitations: The only immune exposure information that was available was CMV serostatus. Investigators reported over 150 TCR beta chains as tied to cytomegalovirus. Using a false discovery rate of 0.05, a later analysis showed that some 16,000 TCR beta sequences were associated with HLA alleles. Some highly shared sequence variants likely arose as a pipeline artifact.

PCR primers comprised 60 Vbeta and 13 Jbeta primers. Here immunoSEQ multiplex PCR was the method, and the copy in TCRdb shows in-frame clones only, minus some. The sample records roughly 150,000 clones, 81% being singletons. Sequencing was carried out using PBMCs. This receptor was obtained from a young woman in good health and CMV-seronegative. This rearrangement joins TRBV5-1 to TRBJ2-1; no firm D call. CDR3 amino acids: CASSLGQKDNEQFF. CDR3 coding DNA: TGCGCCAGCAGCTTGGGCCAGAAAGACAATGAGCAGTTCTTC.